The entry below describes one T cell receptor beta chain. Its specificity is not known. The sample originates from a study of T-cell memory formation after mild COVID-19. Study-wide findings and caveats: CD4/CD8 balance held among clones contracting day 15 to 85, and later expanders leaned CD4+.

5'RACE primed from the constant segment yielded TCR alpha and TCR beta cDNA libraries bearing sample barcodes and UMIs. TCRdb re-called the 5' RACE reads with MiXCR, one entry per CDR3 protein. Found here are approximately 440,000 distinct CDR3 sequences, around 20% of them singletons; the top ten hold roughly 8.4%. This CDR3 spans 16 amino acids. CDR1 is KGHDR and CDR2 is SFDVKD in the germline V gene. The V gene lost 0 bases and the J gene lost 2 bases, with 11 bases spanning the gap. This receptor was obtained from an adult woman who had mild COVID-19 (a few samples of this study predate the infection). Cell type and time point are not known. Sequencing was done on a sample of PBMCs or a T cell subset sorted from them (not recorded which). The chain recombines TRBV24-1 with TRBJ2-3; the D gene is possibly TRBD2 (5 bases). This CDR3 is CATSDLPAGSTDTQYF. The CDR3 DNA reads as TGTGCCACCAGTGATTTGCCGGCGGGCTCCACAGATACGCAGTATTTT.